This TCR beta chain was captured by sequencing in a study of neurological immune-mediated disorders. TCRdb re-called the 5' RACE reads through MiXCR, storing one row per CDR3 protein. The sample lists around 130,000 distinct CDR3 sequences; more than 2.5% were seen once. The CDR3 sequence is 13 residues long. Germline V lookup: CDR1 DFQATT, CDR2 SNEGSKA (reference sequence). In regard to this clonotype: One end of the junction is discordant with germline, which a read error may explain.

The TCR comes from a woman in her 30s with multiple sclerosis. Sequenced input: PBMCs. The V gene is TRBV20-1, the J gene TRBJ1-5, with D unclear. The CDR3 sequence is CSASPQKDKTQNF. CDR3 nucleotides: TGCAGTGCTAGTCCCCAGAAGGATAAGACCCAGAATTTT.